The next 29 T cell receptor beta chains were all read from a single sample in a study of T cell responses to AZD1222 COVID-19 vaccine. The table came from immunoSEQ multiplex PCR; TCRdb's copy has only in-frame clones and leaves some out. The profile shows about 90,000 clones, about 90% of them singletons. The starting material was peripheral blood, obtained on day 0 of MenACWY control vaccination. The receptors were gathered from an adult in good health.

The chain is built from TRBV7-2 and TRBJ1-2, with a possible D match to TRBD1 (5 bases). V was trimmed by 4 bases and J by 4 bases, leaving 19 bases between them. Looked up from germline, CDR1 is SGHTA and CDR2 is FQGNSA. The CDR3 consists of 16 residues. CDR3 nucleotides: TGTGCCAGCAGCTCCACTGGGACGGCCTGGTTCTATGGCTACACCTTC. Translated, it gives CASSSTGTAWFYGYTF.

The chain employs TRBV6-5 and TRBJ2-1; 7 nucleotides align to TRBD2. This CDR3 comprises 12 residues. V was pared by 5 bases and J by 9 bases, with 4 bases of the junction left unmatched. Germline V gene lookup returns CDR1 MNHEY and CDR2 SVGAGI. CDR3 nucleotides: TGTGCCAGCAGTCACCCTAGCGGTGAGCAGTTCTTC. The encoded protein is CASSHPSGEQFF.

The gene calls are TRBV6-5 and TRBJ1-5; TRBD1 agrees at 8 bases. The CDR3 covers 15 residues. Trimming removed 2 bases from V and 4 bases from J; junction bases left unmatched: 4. CDR1 and CDR2 from the germline V gene are MNHEY and SVGAGI. CDR3 region: CASSYRTGQNQPQHF. CDR3 in DNA: TGTGCCAGCAGTTACCGGACAGGGCAAAATCAGCCCCAGCATTTT.

This rearrangement joins TRBV9 to TRBJ2-1; D uncertain. From germline, CDR1 is SGDLS and CDR2 YYNGEE. The CDR3 is made up of 12 amino acids. V was pared by 0 bases and J by 10 bases, with 8 bases between. In DNA, the CDR3 is TGTGCCAGCAGCGTAGCTTACACCGAGCAGTTCTTC. Its protein product is CASSVAYTEQFF.

V gene TRBV14 combines with J gene TRBJ2-5; TRBD1 aligns across 8 bases. The CDR3 loop spans 13 amino acids. V lost 4 bases to trimming and J lost 7 bases; unmatched junction nucleotides: 5. Germline lookup yields CDR1 SGHDN and CDR2 FVKESK. CDR3 coding DNA: TGTGCCAGCAGCCTGGACAGGGTGGTGACCCAGTACTTC. As protein: CASSLDRVVTQYF.

The rearrangement joins TRBV5-6 to TRBJ2-1; the D call may be TRBD1 or TRBD2 (5 bases each). Germline V lookup: CDR1 SGHDT, CDR2 YYEEEE. The CDR3 spans 12 residues. V lost 1 base and J 11 bases, leaving 10 bases between the germline ends. As DNA, the CDR3 is TGTGCCAGCAGCTTGATTTCGGGACAGCAGTTCTTC. Translated: CASSLISGQQFF.

The V and J genes are TRBV7-3 and TRBJ1-5, with a weak D call TRBD1 (5 bases). This CDR3 is 14 amino acids long. Germline loops: CDR1 SGHTA, CDR2 FQGTGA. The V end was cut by 2 bases, the J end by 4 bases, with 9 bases between. Here the CDR3 DNA reads TGTGCCAGCAGCTTAGCAGGGAGGAATCAGCCCCAGCATTTT. Translation gives CASSLAGRNQPQHF.

The gene calls are TRBV21-1 and TRBJ1-4; TRBD1 is taken as the D call from the table, unchecked against the DNA. TRBV21-1 is annotated as a pseudogene. The CDR3 runs 15 residues. The CDR3 loop is CASSKRSHRDEKLFF. DNA for the CDR3: TGTGCCAGCAGCAAACGAAGTCACAGGGATGAAAAACTGTTTTTT.

The CDR3 protein is CASSSPGQGINEQFF. The CDR3 DNA sequence: TGTGCCAGCAGTTCCCCGGGACAGGGGATAAATGAGCAGTTCTTC. The chain carries TRBV28 and TRBJ2-1; 10 bases agree with TRBD1. Per germline, CDR1 MDHEN and CDR2 SYDVKM. Trimming at V came to 4 bases and at J to 7 bases, leaving 7 bases not matched to a gene. CDR3 length: 15 amino acids.

The chain joins TRBV10-1 to TRBJ1-1; D possibly corresponds to TRBD1 (5 bases). This CDR3 contains 13 residues. The germline V gene has CDR1 WNHNN and CDR2 SYGVQD (reference sequence). Between the trimmed V and J ends, which lost 0 bases and 8 bases, there was a span of 10 bases. This CDR3 is CASSESGTGEAFF. In DNA, the CDR3 is TGCGCCAGCAGTGAGTCAGGGACCGGAGAAGCTTTCTTT.

J is TRBJ2-7 and V is TRBV7-6, with 7 positions matching TRBD1. V lost 0 bases, J lost 2 bases, and 4 bases stayed unmatched. The CDR3 length is 15 residues. Germline CDR1 reads SGHVS; CDR2 reads FNYEAQ. The CDR3 loop reads CASSLAQGITYEQYF. Here the CDR3 DNA reads TGTGCCAGCAGCTTAGCACAGGGGATTACCTACGAGCAGTACTTC.

A single count supports this clone. J is TRBJ1-4 and V is TRBV28, with 8 bases aligning to TRBD1. Per germline, CDR1 MDHEN and CDR2 SYDVKM. CDR3 size: 15 residues. The junction had 7 bases not matched to a gene; V was cut back by 7 bases and J by 3 bases. The CDR3 here is CASIPGGSSNEKLFF. The CDR3 DNA is TGTGCCAGCATCCCAGGGGGCTCTTCTAATGAAAAACTGTTTTTT.

The chain uses TRBV7-8 and TRBJ2-2, with 7 bases aligning to TRBD1. Germline CDR1 and CDR2: SGHVS and FQNEAQ. J lost 7 bases, V lost 3 bases, and 5 bases had no gene match. The CDR3 contains 14 residues. The CDR3 DNA is TGTGCCAGCAGCTTTACAGGGGACGGCGGGGAGCTGTTTTTT. Translation gives CASSFTGDGGELFF.

V usage is TRBV11-3 and J usage is TRBJ1-1, with no clear D. The CDR3 is 13 amino acids. V dropped 0 bases and J dropped 1 base, with 3 bases sitting between them. CDR1 and CDR2 (germline): SGHNT, YENEEA. As DNA, the CDR3 is TGTGCCAGCAGCTTAGATCCGAACACTGAAGCTTTCTTT. This gives the protein CASSLDPNTEAFF.

The chain has TRBV18 and TRBJ1-4; D gene ambiguous. The V gene lost 3 bases and the J gene lost 0 bases, with 8 bases spanning the gap. The CDR3 is 15 residues long. Looked up from germline, CDR1 is KGHSH and CDR2 is LQKENI. For the CDR3, the DNA is TGTGCCAGCTCACCGTCCTTTGCAACTAATGAAAAACTGTTTTTT. It translates to CASSPSFATNEKLFF.

The chain employs TRBV5-8 and TRBJ2-3; D assignment may be TRBD1 or TRBD2 (6 bases each). Germline values: CDR1 SGHTS, CDR2 YDEGEE. Trimming took off 4 bases at V and 2 bases at J, with 14 bases between the two ends. The length of the CDR3 is 15 residues. CDR3 nucleotide sequence: TGTGCCAGCAGCCGGGGGCAGGCCCTCACAGATACGCAGTATTTT. This encodes CASSRGQALTDTQYF.

This clone was observed a few times. This rearrangement joins TRBV10-1 to TRBJ1-1; D ambiguous. Per the germline V gene, CDR1 is WNHNN and CDR2 is SYGVQD (reference sequence). This CDR3 contains 14 residues. V lost 4 bases and J 6 bases, leaving 15 bases between the germline ends. The CDR3 reads CASSAGTRSPEAFF. CDR3 DNA: TGCGCCAGCAGTGCAGGAACAAGGTCCCCTGAAGCTTTCTTT.

A remark on this clone: Different DNA sequences within this sample yield the same CDR3. The chain uses TRBV28 and TRBJ1-6; 11 nucleotides agree with TRBD1. Trimming took 2 bases from V and 10 from J; bases not matched to a gene: 1. The germline V gene encodes CDR1 MDHEN and CDR2 SYDVKM. The CDR3 runs 14 residues. This CDR3 is CASSLGTGGSPLHF. The CDR3 nucleotides are TGTGCCAGCAGTTTAGGGACAGGGGGATCACCCCTCCACTTT.

The chain combines TRBV6-2 or TRBV6-3 with TRBJ1-2; TRBD1 might be the D (5 bases). The CDR3 contains 19 residues. Germline CDR1 is MNHEY and CDR2 is SVGEGT. V was shortened by 4 bases and J by 2 bases, with 26 bases between the two germline ends. CDR3: CASSSGTFPGPRGNYGYTF. DNA for the CDR3: TGTGCCAGCAGTTCCGGGACCTTCCCCGGCCCCCGGGGGAACTATGGCTACACCTTC.

This clone has just one count. The chain couples TRBV4-3 to TRBJ1-1; a possible D gene is TRBD1 (6 bases). Germline CDR1 and CDR2: LGHNA and YSLEER. CDR3 length: 14 residues. V lost 3 bases and J lost 6, with 14 bases in between. The chain's CDR3 is CASSHTAGGAEAFF. CDR3 nucleotides: TGCGCCAGCAGCCATACTGCCGGGGGCGCTGAAGCTTTCTTT.

The J gene is TRBJ1-6, the V gene TRBV28; D is perhaps TRBD1 (6 bases). This CDR3 is built from 17 residues. Germline values: CDR1 MDHEN, CDR2 SYDVKM. V gave up 2 bases and J gave up 7 bases, with 18 bases separating them. The CDR3 nucleotides are TGTGCCAGCAGTTTACCCCTACAGGGCCCAGGGAATTCACCCCTCCACTTT. Translation: CASSLPLQGPGNSPLHF.

The rearrangement links TRBV7-2 to TRBJ1-5; 8 bases align to TRBD1. The CDR3 length is 14 residues. Germline V lookup: CDR1 SGHTA, CDR2 FQGNSA. V was clipped by 2 bases and J by 7 bases; unmatched bases: 4. Written as DNA, the CDR3 is TGTGCCAGCAGCTTATTACAGGGGGGGCAGCCCCAGCATTTT. It specifies CASSLLQGGQPQHF. The entire variable domain, with the rest obtained from reference TRBV7-2 and TRBJ1-5, is as follows: GAGVSQSPSNKVTEKGKDVELRCDPISGHTALYWYRQSLGQGLEFLIYFQGNSAPDKSGLPSDRFSAERTGGSVSTLTIQRTQQEDSAVYLCASSLLQGGQPQHFGDGTRLSIL.

The chain links TRBV5-1 to TRBJ2-7, with 10 bases lining up with TRBD1. The germline V gene has CDR1 SGHRS and CDR2 YFSETQ. The CDR3 totals 14 residues. Germline trimming cut 6 bases from V and 6 bases from J; bases unmatched to any gene: 9. The CDR3 DNA reads as TGCGCCAGCACCTCCGGGACAGGGGTTGGCGAGCAGTACTTC. This codes for CASTSGTGVGEQYF.

This chain joins TRBV11-2 and TRBJ2-7; TRBD2 agrees at 9 bases. The CDR3 is 14 amino acids. From germline, CDR1 is SGHAT and CDR2 FQNNGV. Losses at the gene ends were 6 bases for V and 1 base for J; bases not matched to a gene: 4. The CDR3 sequence: CASSGLAGSYEQYF. The CDR3, as DNA: TGTGCCAGCAGTGGGCTAGCGGGGTCCTACGAGCAGTACTTC. The complete variable domain, with remaining parts taken from reference TRBV11-2 and TRBJ2-7, reads EAGVAQSPRYKIIEKRQSVAFWCNPISGHATLYWYQQILGQGPKLLIQFQNNGVVDDSQLPKDRFSAERLKGVDSTLKIQPAKLEDSAVYLCASSGLAGSYEQYFGPGTRLTVT.

The rearrangement uses TRBV4-3 and TRBJ2-2; no firm D call. The V end was cut by 2 bases, the J end by 6 bases, with 10 bases between. Germline-derived CDR1 and CDR2 are LGHNA and YSLEER. The CDR3 runs 14 residues. CDR3 protein: CASSQFSTAGELFF. CDR3 DNA: TGCGCCAGCAGCCAATTTAGTACGGCCGGGGAGCTGTTTTTT.

The chain carries TRBV2 and TRBJ2-7; D remains ambiguous. Trimming removed 7 bases at V and 1 base at J, with 8 bases between. CDR1 is SNHLY and CDR2 is FYNNEI in the germline V gene. The CDR3 has 12 amino acids. DNA for the CDR3: TGTGCCAGCACGGGCAGATCCTACGAGCAGTACTTC. Residues: CASTGRSYEQYF. The full variable domain, rest sourced from reference TRBV2 and TRBJ2-7, is EPEVTQTPSHQVTQMGQEVILRCVPISNHLYFYWYRQILGQKVEFLVSFYNNEISEKSEIFDDQFSVERPDGSNFTLKIRSTKLEDSAMYFCASTGRSYEQYFGPGTRLTVT.

The rearrangement uses TRBV10-1 and TRBJ2-5; 8 bases align to TRBD2. Germline CDR1 and CDR2: WNHNN and SYGVQD (reference sequence). The junction had 3 bases not matched to a gene; V was cut back by 2 bases and J by 7 bases. The CDR3 loop spans 13 amino acids. The CDR3 spells CASSEIRGGTQYF. The CDR3 region has the DNA TGCGCCAGCAGTGAGATCCGGGGGGGGACCCAGTACTTC.

The chain joins TRBV25-1 to TRBJ2-2, with 7 bases lining up with TRBD1. The CDR3 spans 15 residues. CDR1 is MGHDK and CDR2 is SYGVNS in the germline V gene. V lost 5 bases and J lost 2; bases outside the gene matches: 5. The chain's CDR3 is CASSQRQGNTGELFF. CDR3 in DNA: TGTGCCAGCAGTCAGCGACAGGGCAACACCGGGGAGCTGTTTTTT.

The chain is built from TRBV28 and TRBJ2-7; the match to TRBD1 covers 10 bases. V gave up 5 bases and J gave up 4 bases; unmatched junction bases: 2. The CDR3 extends over 13 amino acids. Germline lookup yields CDR1 MDHEN and CDR2 SYDVKM. Written as DNA, the CDR3 is TGTGCCAGCAGTGGGACAGGGGTGTACGAGCAGTACTTC. It yields the protein CASSGTGVYEQYF.